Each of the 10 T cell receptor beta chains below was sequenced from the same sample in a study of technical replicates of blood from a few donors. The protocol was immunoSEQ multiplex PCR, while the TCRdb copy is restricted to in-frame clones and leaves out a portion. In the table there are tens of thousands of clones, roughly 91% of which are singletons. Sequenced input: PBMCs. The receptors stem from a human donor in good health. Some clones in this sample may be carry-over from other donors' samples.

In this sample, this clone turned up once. CDR3: CSVETGETNTGELFF. Written as DNA, the CDR3 is TGCAGCGTTGAGACGGGGGAGACAAACACCGGGGAGCTGTTTTTT. The chain combines TRBV29-1 with TRBJ2-2; maybe TRBD2 (6 bases). Germline V gene data show CDR1 as SQVTM and CDR2 as ANQGSEA. This CDR3 region has 15 residues. V lost 3 bases to trimming and J lost 2 bases, with 13 bases between them.

This CDR3 is CASSRDRNQPQHF. DNA of the CDR3: TGTGCCAGCAGCCGTGACAGGAATCAGCCCCAGCATTTT. The chain links TRBV7-9 to TRBJ1-5; tentative D call: TRBD1 (6 bases). The CDR3 is made up of 13 amino acids. Germline CDR1 is SEHNR and CDR2 is FQNEAQ (reference sequence). The V end lost 5 bases, the J end lost 4 bases, and 9 bases lay between the germline ends.

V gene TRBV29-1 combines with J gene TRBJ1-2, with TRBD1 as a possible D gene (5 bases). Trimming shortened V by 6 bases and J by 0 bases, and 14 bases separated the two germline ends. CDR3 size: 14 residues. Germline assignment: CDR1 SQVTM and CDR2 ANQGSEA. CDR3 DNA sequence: TGCAGCGTAGGGACTATAAGAGCTAACTATGGCTACACCTTC. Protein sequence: CSVGTIRANYGYTF.

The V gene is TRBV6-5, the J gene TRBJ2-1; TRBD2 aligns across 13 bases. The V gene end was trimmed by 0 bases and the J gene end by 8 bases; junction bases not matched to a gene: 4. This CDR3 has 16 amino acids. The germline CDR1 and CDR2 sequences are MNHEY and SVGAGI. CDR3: CASSYSGTSGIHEQFF. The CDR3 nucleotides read TGTGCCAGCAGTTACTCTGGGACTAGCGGGATACATGAGCAGTTCTTC.

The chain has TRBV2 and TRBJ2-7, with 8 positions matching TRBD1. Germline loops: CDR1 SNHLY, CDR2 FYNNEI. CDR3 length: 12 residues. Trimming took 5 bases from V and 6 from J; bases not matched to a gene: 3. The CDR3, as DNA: TGTGCCAGCAGTTGGACAGGGATCGAGCAGTACTTC. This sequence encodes CASSWTGIEQYF.

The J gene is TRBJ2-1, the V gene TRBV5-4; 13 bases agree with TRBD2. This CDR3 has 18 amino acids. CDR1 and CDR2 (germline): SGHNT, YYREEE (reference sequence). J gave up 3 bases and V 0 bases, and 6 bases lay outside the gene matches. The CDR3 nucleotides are TGTGCCAGCAGCTTGGGACTAGCGGGGGGCAATGTCTACAATGAGCAGTTCTTC. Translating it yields CASSLGLAGGNVYNEQFF. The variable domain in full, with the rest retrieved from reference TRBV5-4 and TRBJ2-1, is ETGVTQSPTHLIKTRGQQVTLRCSSQSGHNTVSWYQQALGQGPQFIFQYYREEENGRGNFPPRFSGLQFPNYSSELNVNALELDDSALYLCASSLGLAGGNVYNEQFFGPGTRLTVL.

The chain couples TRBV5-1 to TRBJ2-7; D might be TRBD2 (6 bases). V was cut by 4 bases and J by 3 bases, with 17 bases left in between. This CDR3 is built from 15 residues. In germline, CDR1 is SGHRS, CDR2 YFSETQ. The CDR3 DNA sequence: TGCGCCAGCAGCCCAGCCGGAGGGCGACTCTACGAGCAGTACTTC. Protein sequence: CASSPAGGRLYEQYF.

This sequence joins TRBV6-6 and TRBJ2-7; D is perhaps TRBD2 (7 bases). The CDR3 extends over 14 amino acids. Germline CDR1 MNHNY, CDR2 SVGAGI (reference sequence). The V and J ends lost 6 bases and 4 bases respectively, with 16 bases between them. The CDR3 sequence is CASSSEGGGYEQYF. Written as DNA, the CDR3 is TGTGCCAGCAGCTCTGAGGGGGGGGGTTACGAGCAGTACTTC.

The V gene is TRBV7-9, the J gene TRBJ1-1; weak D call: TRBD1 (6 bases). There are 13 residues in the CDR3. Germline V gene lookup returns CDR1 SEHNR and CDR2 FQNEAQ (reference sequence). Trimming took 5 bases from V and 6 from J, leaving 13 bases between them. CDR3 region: CASSLGQNSEAFF. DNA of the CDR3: TGTGCCAGCAGCCTCGGACAGAATTCTGAAGCTTTCTTT.

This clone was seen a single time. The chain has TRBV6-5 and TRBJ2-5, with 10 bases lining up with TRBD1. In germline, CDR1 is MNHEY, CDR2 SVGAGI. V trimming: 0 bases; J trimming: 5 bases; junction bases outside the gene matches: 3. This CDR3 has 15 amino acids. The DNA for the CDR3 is TGTGCCAGCAGTTACTCGACAGGGGGCCCGGAGACCCAGTACTTC. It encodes CASSYSTGGPETQYF.